Shown below are 30 T cell receptor beta chains from a single sample sequenced in a study of identical twins. Via MiXCR, TCRdb re-called the 5' RACE reads, giving one row per CDR3 protein. Here the sample spans about 810,000 distinct CDR3 sequences, approximately 13% being singletons. This sample also appeared in a second study, on yellow fever vaccine responses in identical twins.

The source material was PBMCs. The receptors originated from a woman aged 18-29 years in good health.

The chain couples TRBV28 to TRBJ1-6, with D perhaps TRBD1 (6 bases). Trimming left V 5 bases short and J 7 bases short, with 15 bases between. Germline V CDR1 and CDR2: MDHEN, SYDVKM. The CDR3 length is 15 residues. The CDR3 region is CASSPRGQKNSPLHF. CDR3 sequence (DNA): TGTGCCAGCAGTCCCCGAGGACAGAAAAATTCACCCCTCCACTTT.

DNA of the CDR3: TGTGCCAGCAGCCCCGGACAGGCCACTGAAGCTTTCTTT. This translates into CASSPGQATEAFF. This sequence joins TRBV6-1 and TRBJ1-1, with 7 bases identical to TRBD1. CDR3 length: 13 residues. Germline V CDR1 and CDR2: MNHNS, SASEGT. Germline trimming cut 6 bases from V and 4 bases from J; bases unmatched to any gene: 5.

This clonotype came up a few times. This chain links TRBV12-3 or TRBV12-4 with TRBJ1-4; D gene ambiguous. The CDR3 runs to 13 residues. With 3 bases removed from V and 7 bases from J, the gap between germline ends came to 9 bases. CDR3 coding DNA: TGTGCCAGCAGTTTTGGGGAAAGTGAAAAACTGTTTTTT. Protein product: CASSFGESEKLFF.

This clonotype was picked up many times. V is TRBV12-3 or TRBV12-4 and J is TRBJ1-5; D call uncertain. CDR3 size: 13 residues. With 8 bases removed from V and 4 bases from J, the gap between germline ends came to 12 bases. CDR3 DNA sequence: TGTGCCAGCTGCGTTTCAGAGAATCAGCCCCAGCATTTT. This encodes CASCVSENQPQHF.

The sample holds a few counts of this clonotype. V usage is TRBV20-1 and J usage is TRBJ2-5, with a possible D match to TRBD2 (6 bases). Germline V gene sequence: CDR1 DFQATT, CDR2 SNEGSKA (reference sequence). The CDR3 runs 14 residues. V lost 1 base, J lost 4 bases, and 13 bases lay in between. CDR3 coding DNA: TGCAGTGCTAGAGCGGGAGTGACTGGAGAGACCCAGTACTTC. Amino acids: CSARAGVTGETQYF.

This clonotype was observed a few times. The CDR3 protein is CASSATPDGNTEAFF. The CDR3 bases are TGTGCCAGCAGTGCGACTCCGGACGGCAACACTGAAGCTTTCTTT. This chain uses TRBV12-3 or TRBV12-4 with TRBJ1-1, with no clear D. CDR3 length: 15 residues. The ends were cut back, 5 bases at V and 2 bases at J, with 15 bases in the middle.

The chain uses TRBV5-6 and TRBJ2-1; 7 nucleotides line up with TRBD1. The germline V gene encodes CDR1 SGHDT and CDR2 YYEEEE. This CDR3 contains 16 residues. The trim removed 2 bases at V and 1 base at J, leaving 6 bases unmatched. CDR3 amino acids: CASSLGTAVSYNEQFF. The CDR3 DNA sequence: TGTGCCAGCAGCTTAGGGACAGCAGTATCCTACAATGAGCAGTTCTTC.

This chain uses TRBV4-1 with TRBJ2-7; D might be TRBD2 (6 bases). The CDR3 totals 16 residues. The germline gives CDR1 MGHRA, CDR2 YSYEKL. The V end lost 4 bases, the J end lost 3 bases, and 19 bases lay between the germline ends. CDR3 amino acids: CASSPYGERVGYEQYF. As DNA, the CDR3 is TGCGCCAGCAGCCCCTACGGGGAGCGGGTGGGCTACGAGCAGTACTTC.

The rearrangement uses TRBV12-3 or TRBV12-4 and TRBJ1-6; D gene uncertain. Trimming left V 0 bases short and J 9 bases short, with 9 bases between. This CDR3 comprises 14 residues. The CDR3 coding sequence is TGTGCCAGCAGTTTAGCCAACGCAGGTTCACCCCTCCACTTT. Amino acid sequence: CASSLANAGSPLHF.

This rearrangement joins TRBV18 to TRBJ2-2, with TRBD1 matching over 8 bases. Germline V CDR1 and CDR2: KGHSH, LQKENI. The V gene end was trimmed by 3 bases and the J gene end by 1 base; junction bases not matched to a gene: 4. CDR3 length equals 16 residues. The CDR3 spells CASSPLQGENTGELFF. The CDR3 coding sequence is TGTGCCAGCTCACCCTTACAGGGGGAGAACACCGGGGAGCTGTTTTTT.

This clonotype was counted only a few times. V usage is TRBV11-2 and J usage is TRBJ2-1; D is unclear. The V end lost 1 base, the J end lost 4 bases, and 14 bases lay between the germline ends. Germline lookup yields CDR1 SGHAT and CDR2 FQNNGV. The CDR3 has 16 amino acids. CDR3 sequence: CASSLVWDPLYNEQFF. As DNA, the CDR3 is TGTGCCAGCAGCTTAGTATGGGATCCGTTATACAATGAGCAGTTCTTC.

The rearrangement joins TRBV2 to TRBJ2-1; D unresolved. The length of the CDR3 is 10 residues. Trimming took off 4 bases at V and 9 bases at J, with 4 bases between the two ends. Germline V gene sequence: CDR1 SNHLY, CDR2 FYNNEI. The CDR3 spells CASSVVEQFF. The CDR3 DNA is TGTGCCAGCAGTGTTGTTGAGCAGTTCTTC.

This clonotype was counted only a few times. The rearrangement joins TRBV5-1 to TRBJ2-1, with 7 bases identical to TRBD2. Germline trimming cut 4 bases from V and 8 bases from J; bases unmatched to any gene: 9. Germline V lookup: CDR1 SGHRS, CDR2 YFSETQ. The CDR3 loop spans 14 amino acids. The CDR3 is CASSIRVTSDEQFF. The CDR3 DNA follows: TGCGCCAGCAGCATAAGGGTAACTAGCGATGAGCAGTTCTTC.

This clonotype was found a few times. The rearrangement uses TRBV7-2 and TRBJ2-3; 14 nucleotides match TRBD2. With V trimmed by 4 bases and J by 4 bases, 7 bases remained unmatched. The CDR3 runs 17 residues. The germline V gene encodes CDR1 SGHTA and CDR2 FQGNSA. The CDR3 spells CASSSGLAGVRSDTQYF. DNA for the CDR3: TGTGCCAGCAGCTCGGGACTAGCGGGAGTGAGGTCAGATACGCAGTATTTT. Based on the CDR3 plus reference TRBV7-2 and TRBJ2-3, the full variable domain is GAGVSQSPSNKVTEKGKDVELRCDPISGHTALYWYRQSLGQGLEFLIYFQGNSAPDKSGLPSDRFSAERTGGSVSTLTIQRTQQEDSAVYLCASSSGLAGVRSDTQYFGPGTRLTVL.

This clonotype has just a few counts. The rearrangement joins TRBV7-9 to TRBJ1-1, with D uncertain. The germline V and J ends were trimmed by 8 bases and 1 base, with 8 bases remaining between them. Germline CDR1 and CDR2: SEHNR and FQNEAQ (reference sequence). This CDR3 is 12 amino acids long. The CDR3 bases are TGTGCCAGCGCCCCAGGGAACACTGAAGCTTTCTTT. This sequence encodes CASAPGNTEAFF.

This clonotype was seen only a few times. The chain carries TRBV20-1 and TRBJ2-5, with 13 positions matching TRBD2. CDR3 size: 15 residues. Germline lookup yields CDR1 DFQATT and CDR2 SNEGSKA (reference sequence). V was clipped by 5 bases and J by 4 bases; unmatched bases: 7. The CDR3 is CSAGRTSGGPETQYF. The CDR3 bases are TGCAGTGCTGGGAGGACTAGCGGGGGCCCAGAGACCCAGTACTTC.

The chain combines TRBV4-1 with TRBJ2-7; D is ambiguous. The CDR3 loop spans 13 amino acids. From germline, CDR1 is MGHRA and CDR2 YSYEKL. V was clipped by 0 bases and J by 8 bases, with 11 bases between them. CDR3 amino acids: CASSQDRVKQQYF. The CDR3 nucleotides are TGCGCCAGCAGCCAAGATAGGGTCAAGCAGCAGTACTTC.

The table lists this clonotype with a few counts. The chain uses TRBV7-9 and TRBJ2-3; 10 positions agree with TRBD1. Germline V gene lookup returns CDR1 SEHNR and CDR2 FQNEAQ (reference sequence). The junction had 8 bases not matched to a gene; V was cut back by 5 bases and J by 3 bases. The CDR3 length is 16 residues. The CDR3 nucleotides are TGTGCCAGCAGCCCAACAGGGACAGGGGATACAGATACGCAGTATTTT. Translated, it gives CASSPTGTGDTDTQYF.

The chain employs TRBV2 and TRBJ2-7; no definite D call. Germline values: CDR1 SNHLY, CDR2 FYNNEI. The CDR3 loop spans 11 amino acids. The V end was cut by 6 bases, the J end by 3 bases, with 6 bases between. CDR3 coding DNA: TGTGCCAGCAGGGCGATCTACGAGCAGTACTTC. Residues: CASRAIYEQYF.

The rearrangement joins TRBV7-8 to TRBJ2-7; D unclear. The germline V gene encodes CDR1 SGHVS and CDR2 FQNEAQ. This CDR3 has 11 amino acids. V lost 3 bases and J lost 6, with 6 bases in between. CDR3 in amino acids: CASSLSPEQYF. The CDR3 DNA sequence: TGTGCCAGCAGCTTGTCCCCCGAGCAGTACTTC.

This clonotype turned up a few times. The chain uses TRBV6-1 and TRBJ2-7; maybe TRBD2 (5 bases). V lost 8 bases and J lost 5, with 10 bases in between. The V gene's germline CDR1 is MNHNS and CDR2 SASEGT. This CDR3 contains 11 residues. Here the CDR3 reads CASRGFDEQYV. The CDR3 nucleotides read TGTGCCAGCCGGGGATTCGACGAGCAGTACGTC.

The chain employs TRBV10-3 and TRBJ1-1, with D unclear. V was pared by 2 bases and J by 1 base, with 11 bases between. CDR1 is ENHRY and CDR2 is SYGVKD in the germline V gene. The CDR3 totals 15 residues. The CDR3 sequence is CAISEDGLTNTEAFF. In DNA form, the CDR3 reads TGTGCCATCAGTGAGGACGGCCTTACGAACACTGAAGCTTTCTTT.

This clonotype was counted only a few times. The chain joins TRBV21-1 to TRBJ2-1; TRBD2 is taken as the D call from the table, unchecked against the DNA. TRBV21-1 is tagged as a pseudogene. This CDR3 is 19 amino acids long. The CDR3 DNA reads as TGTGCCAGCAGCAAAGGGTGCCTAGCGGGAACTCTTTGTTACAATGAGCAGTTCTTC. Its protein product is CASSKGCLAGTLCYNEQFF.

This clonotype was counted a few times. The chain combines TRBV7-3 with TRBJ1-6, with no clear D. Trimming pared 1 base from V and 5 bases from J, leaving 9 bases between. The germline V gene encodes CDR1 SGHTA and CDR2 FQGTGA. This CDR3 region has 15 residues. CDR3 region: CASSLMSGDNSPLHF. The CDR3 DNA reads as TGTGCCAGCAGCTTAATGTCAGGAGATAATTCACCCCTCCACTTT.

This clonotype was seen only a few times. The V and J genes are TRBV7-2 and TRBJ2-3; 11 positions agree with TRBD2. Trimming removed 3 bases from V and 5 bases from J; junction bases left unmatched: 7. The length of the CDR3 is 16 residues. Germline CDR1 SGHTA, CDR2 FQGNSA. In nucleotides, the CDR3 is TGTGCCAGCAGCTTGGTAGCGGGAGGGGAGGTAGATACGCAGTATTTT. Its protein product is CASSLVAGGEVDTQYF.

This clonotype came up a few times. V gene TRBV24-1 combines with J gene TRBJ1-5, with a weak D call TRBD1 (6 bases). V lost 3 bases to trimming and J lost 2 bases, with 10 bases between them. The CDR3 has 15 amino acids. Germline V lookup: CDR1 KGHDR, CDR2 SFDVKD. The CDR3 nucleotides are TGTGCCACCAGTGATGGGGGGGCCGGCAATCAGCCCCAGCATTTT. This codes for CATSDGGAGNQPQHF.

J is TRBJ1-2 and V is TRBV3-1; 10 bases line up with TRBD1. Germline-derived CDR1 and CDR2 are LGHDT and YNNKEL (reference sequence). Trimming took 1 base from V and 8 from J; bases not matched to a gene: 4. This CDR3 spans 14 amino acids. CDR3 sequence: CASSQGTGGGGYTF. DNA of the CDR3: TGTGCCAGCAGCCAAGGGACAGGGGGAGGGGGCTACACCTTC.

The V and J genes are TRBV5-1 and TRBJ2-1; no clear D gene. There are 13 residues in the CDR3. Germline CDR1 is SGHRS and CDR2 is YFSETQ. Trimming pared 1 base from V and 8 bases from J, leaving 10 bases between. The CDR3 DNA sequence: TGCGCCAGCAGCTTGAAAGACGCCGATGAGCAGTTCTTC. It yields the protein CASSLKDADEQFF.

This clonotype was observed a few times. The chain carries TRBV12-3 or TRBV12-4 and TRBJ2-5; TRBD2 matches 7 bases. Trimming at V came to 7 bases and at J to 5 bases, leaving 16 bases not matched to a gene. This CDR3 has 16 residues. CDR3 residues: CASTYRLVGRGETQYF. The CDR3 DNA sequence: TGTGCCAGCACCTATCGGCTTGTGGGGAGGGGTGAGACCCAGTACTTC.

The chain joins TRBV27 to TRBJ2-1, with 9 bases fitting TRBD1. Germline V gene data show CDR1 as MNHEY and CDR2 as SMNVEV (reference sequence). The V and J ends lost 5 bases and 3 bases, in that order; junction bases with no gene match: 8. This CDR3 contains 16 residues. CDR3 amino acids: CASSQIQGAGYNEQFF. CDR3 DNA sequence: TGTGCCAGCAGTCAGATACAGGGGGCAGGCTACAATGAGCAGTTCTTC.